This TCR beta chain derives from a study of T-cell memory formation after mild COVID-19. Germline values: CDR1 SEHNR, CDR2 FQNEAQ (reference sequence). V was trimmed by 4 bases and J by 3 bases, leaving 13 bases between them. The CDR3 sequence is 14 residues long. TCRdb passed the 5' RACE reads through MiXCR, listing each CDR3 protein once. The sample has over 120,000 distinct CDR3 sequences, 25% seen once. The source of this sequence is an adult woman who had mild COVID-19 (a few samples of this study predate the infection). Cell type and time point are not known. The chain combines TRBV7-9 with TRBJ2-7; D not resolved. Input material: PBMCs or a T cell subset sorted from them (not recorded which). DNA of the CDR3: TGTGCCAGCAGCTCCGCCGGGTCCCTCTACGAGCAGTACTTC. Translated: CASSSAGSLYEQYF.